The present T cell receptor beta chain was sequenced within a study of blood T cell repertoires in COVID-19. Study background: Specimens from acute and convalescent COVID-19 originated in the United States, Italy and Spain.

The V end lost 1 base, the J end lost 5 bases, and 12 bases lay between the germline ends. The CDR3 is 14 amino acids. Germline V gene lookup returns CDR1 SGHKS and CDR2 YYEKEE (reference sequence). In the authors' workflow: Quantification of nucleated cells was approximated via reference gene primer amplification. Using immunoSEQ multiplex PCR, the repertoire was profiled, and TCRdb retains in-frame clones only, with some absent. Clone size and the V and J calls come from that table; the DNA yielded D and trimming. Here the sample spans more than 150,000 clones, 70% to 85% being singletons. This chain uses TRBV5-5 with TRBJ1-1; the D gene is possibly TRBD1 (6 bases). This clonotype was sampled from a human donor in a cohort sampled during active COVID-19. Sequencing was carried out using peripheral blood. DNA of the CDR3: TGTGCCAGCAGCTTGAACGCAGGGGATACTGAAGCTTTCTTT. It encodes CASSLNAGDTEAFF.